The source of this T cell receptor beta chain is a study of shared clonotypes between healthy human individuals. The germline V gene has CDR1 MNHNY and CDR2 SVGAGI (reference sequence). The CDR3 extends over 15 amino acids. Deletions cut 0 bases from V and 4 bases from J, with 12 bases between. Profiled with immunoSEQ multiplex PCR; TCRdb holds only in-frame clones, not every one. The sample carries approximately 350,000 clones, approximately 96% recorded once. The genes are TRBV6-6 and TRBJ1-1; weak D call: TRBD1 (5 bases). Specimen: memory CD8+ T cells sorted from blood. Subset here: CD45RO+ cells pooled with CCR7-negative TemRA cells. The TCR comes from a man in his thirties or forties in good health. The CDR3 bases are TGTGCCAGCAGTTACTCCGGTTTGAGGGGCACTGAAGCTTTCTTT. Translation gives CASSYSGLRGTEAFF.